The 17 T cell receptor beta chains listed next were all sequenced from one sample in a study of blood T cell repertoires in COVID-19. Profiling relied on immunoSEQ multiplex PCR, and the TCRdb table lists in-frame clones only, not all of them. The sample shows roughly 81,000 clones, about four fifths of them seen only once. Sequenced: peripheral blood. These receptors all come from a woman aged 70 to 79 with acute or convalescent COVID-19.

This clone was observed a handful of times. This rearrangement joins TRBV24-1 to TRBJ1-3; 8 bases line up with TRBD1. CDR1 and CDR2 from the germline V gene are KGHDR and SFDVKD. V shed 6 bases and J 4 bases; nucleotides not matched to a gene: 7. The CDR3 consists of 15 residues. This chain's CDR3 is CATSPGDRQGNTIYF. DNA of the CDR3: TGTGCCACCAGTCCTGGGGACAGGCAAGGAAACACCATATATTTT.

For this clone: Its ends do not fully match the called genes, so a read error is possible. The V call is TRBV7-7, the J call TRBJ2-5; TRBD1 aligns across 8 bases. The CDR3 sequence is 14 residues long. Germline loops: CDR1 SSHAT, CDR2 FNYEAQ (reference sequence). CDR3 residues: CASSKSTGEETQYF. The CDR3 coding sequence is TGTGCTAGCAGCAAGTCGACAGGGGAAGAGACCCAGTACTTC. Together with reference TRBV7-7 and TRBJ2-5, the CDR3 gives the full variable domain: GAGVSQSPRYKVTKRGQDVTLRCDPISSHATLYWYQQALGQGPEFLTYFNYEAQPDKSGLPSDRFSAERPEGSISTLTIQRTEQRDSAMYRCASSKSTGEETQYFGPGTRLLVL.

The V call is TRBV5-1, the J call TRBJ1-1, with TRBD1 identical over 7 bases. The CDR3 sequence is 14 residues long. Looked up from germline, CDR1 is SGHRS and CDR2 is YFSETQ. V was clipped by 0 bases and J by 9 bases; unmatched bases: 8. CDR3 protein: CASSLVDQGVKAFF. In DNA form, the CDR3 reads TGCGCCAGCAGCTTGGTGGATCAGGGGGTGAAAGCTTTCTTT.

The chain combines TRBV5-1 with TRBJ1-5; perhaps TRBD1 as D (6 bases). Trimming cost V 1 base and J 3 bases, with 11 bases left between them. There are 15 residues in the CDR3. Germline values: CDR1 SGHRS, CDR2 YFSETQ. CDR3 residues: CASSLWGGANQPQHF. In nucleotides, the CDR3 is TGCGCCAGCAGCTTGTGGGGGGGGGCCAATCAGCCCCAGCATTTT.

The CDR3 spells CASSATGLAFF. The CDR3, as DNA: TGTGCCAGCAGTGCAACAGGGTTAGCTTTCTTT. The chain has TRBV7-9 and TRBJ1-1; D is perhaps TRBD1 (6 bases). Germline V CDR1 and CDR2: SEHNR, FQNEAQ (reference sequence). This CDR3 is 11 amino acids long. The germline V and J ends were trimmed by 6 bases and 10 bases, with 12 bases remaining between them.

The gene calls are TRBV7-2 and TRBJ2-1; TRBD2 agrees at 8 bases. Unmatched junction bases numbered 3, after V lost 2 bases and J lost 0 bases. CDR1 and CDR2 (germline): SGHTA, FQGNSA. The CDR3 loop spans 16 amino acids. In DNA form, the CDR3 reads TGTGCCAGCAGCTTATTGAGCGGGGGCTCCTACAATGAGCAGTTCTTC. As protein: CASSLLSGGSYNEQFF.

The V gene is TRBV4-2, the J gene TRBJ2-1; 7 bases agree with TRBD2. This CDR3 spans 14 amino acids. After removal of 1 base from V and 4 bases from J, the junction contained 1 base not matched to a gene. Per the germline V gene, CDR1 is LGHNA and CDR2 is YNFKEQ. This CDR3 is CASSQASGYNEQFF. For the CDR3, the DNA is TGTGCCAGCAGCCAAGCTAGCGGTTACAATGAGCAGTTCTTC.

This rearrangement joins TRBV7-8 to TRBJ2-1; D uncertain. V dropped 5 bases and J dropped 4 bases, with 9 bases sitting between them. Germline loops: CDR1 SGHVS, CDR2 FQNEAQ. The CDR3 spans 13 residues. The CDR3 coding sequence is TGTGCCAGCAGCCCCGCGGAATACAATGAGCAGTTCTTC. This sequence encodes CASSPAEYNEQFF.

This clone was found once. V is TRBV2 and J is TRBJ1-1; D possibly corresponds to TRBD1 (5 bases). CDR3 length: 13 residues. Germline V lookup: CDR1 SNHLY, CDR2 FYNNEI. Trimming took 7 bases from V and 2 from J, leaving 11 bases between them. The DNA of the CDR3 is TGTGCCAGCATTCAAGGGGTCAACACTGAAGCTTTCTTT. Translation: CASIQGVNTEAFF.

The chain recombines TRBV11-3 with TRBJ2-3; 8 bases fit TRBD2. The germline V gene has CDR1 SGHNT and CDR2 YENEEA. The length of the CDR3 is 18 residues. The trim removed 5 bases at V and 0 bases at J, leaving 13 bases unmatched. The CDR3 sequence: CASSTDHSSGGSTDTQYF. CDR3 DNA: TGTGCCAGCAGCACAGACCACTCCAGCGGGGGAAGCACAGATACGCAGTATTTT. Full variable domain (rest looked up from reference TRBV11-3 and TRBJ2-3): EAGVVQSPRYKIIEKKQPVAFWCNPISGHNTLYWYLQNLGQGPELLIRYENEEAVDDSQLPKDRFSAERLKGVDSTLKIQPAELGDSAVYLCASSTDHSSGGSTDTQYFGPGTRLTVL.

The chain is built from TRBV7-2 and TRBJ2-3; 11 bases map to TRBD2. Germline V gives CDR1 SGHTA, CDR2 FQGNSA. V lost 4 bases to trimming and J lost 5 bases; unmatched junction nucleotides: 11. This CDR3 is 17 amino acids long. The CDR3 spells CASSSRTSGRYIDTQYF. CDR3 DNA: TGTGCCAGCAGCTCTCGGACTAGCGGGCGATATATAGATACGCAGTATTTT.

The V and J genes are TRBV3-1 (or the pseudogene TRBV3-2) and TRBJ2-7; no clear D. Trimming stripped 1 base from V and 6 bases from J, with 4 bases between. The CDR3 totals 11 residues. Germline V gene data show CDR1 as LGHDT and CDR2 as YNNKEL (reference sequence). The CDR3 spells CASSQVGEQYF. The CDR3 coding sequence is TGTGCCAGCAGCCAAGTCGGCGAGCAGTACTTC.

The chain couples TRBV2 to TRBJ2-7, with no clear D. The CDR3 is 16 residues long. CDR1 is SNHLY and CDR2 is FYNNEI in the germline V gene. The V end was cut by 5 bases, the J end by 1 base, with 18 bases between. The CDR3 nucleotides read TGTGCCAGCAGTTCGCCTTTCCCGAACGAGTCCTACGAGCAGTACTTC. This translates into CASSSPFPNESYEQYF.

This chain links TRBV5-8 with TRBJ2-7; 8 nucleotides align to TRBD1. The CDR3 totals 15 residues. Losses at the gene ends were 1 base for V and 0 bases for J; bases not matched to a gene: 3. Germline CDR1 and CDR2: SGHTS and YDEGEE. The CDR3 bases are TGTGCCAGCAGCTTGCGGGGACAGGACTCCTACGAGCAGTACTTC. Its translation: CASSLRGQDSYEQYF.

In nucleotides, the CDR3 is TGTGCCAGCAGCCCCGACAGGGAACATGGCTACACCTTC. Translating gives CASSPDREHGYTF. The chain uses TRBV7-2 and TRBJ1-2, with 7 bases lining up with TRBD1. The length of the CDR3 is 13 residues. Per the germline V gene, CDR1 is SGHTA and CDR2 is FQGNSA. With V trimmed by 5 bases and J by 6 bases, 6 bases remained unmatched.

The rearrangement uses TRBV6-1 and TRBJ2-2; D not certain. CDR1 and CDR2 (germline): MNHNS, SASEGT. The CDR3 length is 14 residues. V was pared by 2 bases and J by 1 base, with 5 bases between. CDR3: CASSEQMNTGELFF. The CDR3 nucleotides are TGTGCCAGCAGTGAACAGATGAACACCGGGGAGCTGTTTTTT.

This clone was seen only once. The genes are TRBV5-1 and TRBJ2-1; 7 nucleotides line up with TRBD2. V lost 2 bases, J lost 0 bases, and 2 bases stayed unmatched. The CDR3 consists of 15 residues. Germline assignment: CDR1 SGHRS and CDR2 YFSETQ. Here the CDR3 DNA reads TGCGCCAGCAGCTTAAGGACTAGCTCCTACAATGAGCAGTTCTTC. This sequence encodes CASSLRTSSYNEQFF.